This TCR beta chain stems from a study of T cells in Graves' hyperthyroidism and ophthalmopathy. In its sample, this clonotype was seen many times. The antigen remains undetermined. Extraction of PBMCs used 7.5 to 10 ml of fresh peripheral blood. Study-wide points: Blood samples included most of the expanded thyroid clonotypes exceeding 0.001.

This CDR3 spans 13 amino acids. V dropped 5 bases and J dropped 3; count of bases not matched to a gene: 3. The V gene's germline CDR1 is DFQATT and CDR2 SNEGSKA (reference sequence). There were TCR beta CDR3 regions amplified from RNA transcripts. First-round RT-PCR with HTBI primers amplified the TCR CDR3 region. MiXCR was run by TCRdb on the multiplex PCR reads, yielding one entry per CDR3 protein. Of 700,000 or so distinct CDR3 sequences listed, approximately 15% are singletons. This chain links TRBV20-1 with TRBJ2-7; 11 bases are a match to TRBD2. The sample consisted of blood. This clonotype was sampled from a woman aged 50 to 60 with Graves' ophthalmopathy. The CDR3 sequence: CSAFTSGSYEQYF. The CDR3, as DNA: TGCAGTGCTTTTACTAGCGGGAGCTACGAGCAGTACTTC.